One T cell receptor (beta chain) is described in this entry. Ten or more counts support this clonotype. Its antigen remains unidentified. Base qualities were left out, and no much larger clone turns up one base away. Library creation used PCR. The sequencer listed for this sample is Illumina HiSeq 2500. TCR libraries were prepared with molecular barcoding, using unique molecular identifiers to normalize TCRbeta repertoire quantification. The raw public data were reprocessed by TCRdb itself: fastp quality trimming at Q25, MiXCR clonotype calling, in-frame beta chains only. Records with the same CDR3 protein are collapsed into one entry carrying the most frequent genes and DNA. The sample data list about 980,000 distinct CDR3 sequences, and about 30% of these were observed just once. The ten largest clonotypes hold roughly 27% of the sample. This specimen belongs to a study of T-cell reconstitution after alpha-beta-depleted transplantation in children (dated by TCRdb to the mid-2010s). Describing the broader study: Using TCR repertoire profiling, the study followed T-cell immune reconstitution in a quantitative way in children after TCRalphabeta/CD19-depleted allogeneic hematopoietic cell transplantation. The research as a whole found: Over subsequent months, a decline in hyperexpanded clone frequencies was noted, and after one year, T-cell counts and TCRbeta diversity were mostly ascribed to newly produced T cells. In some patients, high TCRbeta diversity at day 60 was attributed to recipient T cells and intrathymic progenitors that had survived conditioning. Apparently early alphabetaT-cell count recovery about two months after transplant reportedly relied on only several hundred rapidly expanded clones derived from non-depleted graft cells.

V loses 5 bases at its end and J loses 2 bases; junction bases beyond the gene matches: 7. Spanning cysteine to phenylalanine, the CDR3 consists of 14 amino acids. The CDR3 DNA has 42 bases and is translated from base 1. CDR1 DFQATT and CDR2 SNEGSKA are derived from the germline V gene (reference sequence). In the paper's terms, the treatment or condition label means: allogeneic hematopoietic cell transplantation with graft depleted of TCRalphabeta T cells and CD19 B cells. The children who served as transplant recipients had been given grafts of TCRalphabeta/CD19-depleted allogeneic hematopoietic cells.

Source: PBMCs, mostly from graft donor cells, taken 360 days after TCRalphabeta/CD19-depleted stem cell transplant. This TCR derives from a boy less than two years old who had a stem cell transplant for SCID, so the T cells may come from the graft donor. The sequence links TRBV20-1 to TRBJ2-7, and 9 bases in between align with TRBD1. The CDR3 sequence is CSADGTGRTYEQYF. In nucleotides, the sequence is TGCAGTGCTGACGGGACAGGGCGTACCTACGAGCAGTACTTC.